The 14 T cell receptor beta chains presented below share a single source sample, sequenced in a study of T-cell memory formation after mild COVID-19. One entry per CDR3 protein results from TCRdb running MiXCR on the 5' RACE reads. The data contain about 210,000 distinct CDR3 sequences, around 25% of them singletons. The sample was PBMCs or a T cell subset sorted from them (not recorded which). The receptor set was obtained from an adult woman who had mild COVID-19 (a few samples of this study predate the infection). Cell type and time point are not known.

This clonotype came up many times. The chain combines TRBV7-9 with TRBJ1-3; D might be TRBD1 (6 bases). V lost 5 bases and J lost 4, with 9 bases in between. CDR3 length: 13 amino acids. CDR1 is SEHNR and CDR2 is FQNEAQ in the germline V gene (reference sequence). The CDR3 is CASSHGQGNTIYF. The DNA for the CDR3 is TGTGCCAGCAGCCACGGACAGGGAAACACCATATATTTT.

The V and J genes are TRBV11-2 and TRBJ1-1; D is possibly TRBD1 (6 bases). The CDR3 runs to 15 residues. Trimming shortened V by 5 bases and J by 8 bases, and 21 bases separated the two germline ends. CDR1 and CDR2 (germline): SGHAT, FQNNGV. The CDR3 DNA reads as TGTGCCAGCAGCGGCCGCAGGGGACTGAACATCGAAGCTTTCTTT. As protein: CASSGRRGLNIEAFF.

The table lists this clonotype with a few counts. The J gene is TRBJ2-7, the V gene TRBV3-1, with D tentatively TRBD1 (7 bases). Germline V gene lookup returns CDR1 LGHDT and CDR2 YNNKEL (reference sequence). This CDR3 is built from 12 residues. V lost 5 bases to trimming and J lost 7 bases, with 12 bases between them. This chain's CDR3 is CASSAQGGEQYF. The CDR3 DNA reads TGTGCCAGCAGCGCCCAGGGGGGAGAGCAGTACTTC.

The chain has TRBV12-3 or TRBV12-4 and TRBJ2-1, with D possibly being TRBD1 or TRBD2 (6 bases each). V dropped 6 bases and J dropped 10 bases, with 19 bases sitting between them. This CDR3 spans 14 amino acids. This CDR3 reads CASSWTVRENEQFF. The CDR3 nucleotides are TGTGCCAGCAGCTGGACAGTCCGGGAGAACGAGCAGTTCTTC.

This clonotype was detected a few times. The chain combines TRBV19 with TRBJ1-2; 7 nucleotides agree with TRBD1. The CDR3 is made up of 12 amino acids. The germline gives CDR1 LNHDA, CDR2 SQIVND (reference sequence). Trimming took 7 bases from V and 7 from J; bases not matched to a gene: 6. Here the CDR3 reads CASTTTGRGYTF. CDR3 bases: TGTGCCAGTACCACGACAGGGCGTGGCTACACCTTC.

The chain uses TRBV6-1 and TRBJ1-5; TRBD1 aligns across 8 bases. This CDR3 comprises 13 residues. CDR1 and CDR2 (germline): MNHNS, SASEGT. V shed 6 bases and J 6 bases; nucleotides not matched to a gene: 4. CDR3 residues: CASRLDRVQPQHF. The CDR3 DNA follows: TGTGCCAGCAGATTGGACAGGGTTCAGCCCCAGCATTTT.

The chain recombines TRBV18 with TRBJ2-2, with unresolved D. This CDR3 comprises 13 residues. Trimming took off 0 bases at V and 4 bases at J, with 3 bases between the two ends. Germline loops: CDR1 KGHSH, CDR2 LQKENI. CDR3 nucleotides: TGTGCCAGCTCACCACCTAGCACCGGGGAGCTGTTTTTT. Its translation is CASSPPSTGELFF.

In its sample, this clonotype was seen a few times. The chain carries TRBV5-1 and TRBJ1-5; D not certain. Trimming left V 4 bases short and J 7 bases short, with 12 bases between. The CDR3 is 13 amino acids. Germline assignment: CDR1 SGHRS and CDR2 YFSETQ. The CDR3 protein is CASSQRTGQPQHF. In nucleotides, the CDR3 is TGCGCCAGCAGCCAAAGGACCGGGCAGCCCCAGCATTTT. Filled out from reference TRBV5-1 and TRBJ1-5, the complete variable domain reads KAGVTQTPRYLIKTRGQQVTLSCSPISGHRSVSWYQQTPGQGLQFLFEYFSETQRNKGNFPGRFSGRQFSNSRSEMNVSTLELGDSALYLCASSQRTGQPQHFGDGTRLSIL.

CDR3 sequence reads: CSGRTSGSNEQYF. CDR3 in DNA: TGCAGCGGACGGACTAGCGGGAGTAACGAGCAGTACTTC. The chain carries TRBV29-1 and TRBJ2-7, with 13 bases fitting TRBD2. The germline CDR1 and CDR2 sequences are SQVTM and ANQGSEA. There are 13 residues in the CDR3. With 7 bases clipped from V and 5 bases from J, the junction kept 5 bases outside the gene matches.

This chain uses TRBV15 with TRBJ1-2; 8 bases match TRBD1. CDR3 length equals 14 residues. V lost 5 bases, J lost 8 bases, and 10 bases stayed unmatched. CDR1 LNHNV and CDR2 YYDKDF come from the germline V gene (reference sequence). DNA of the CDR3: TGTGCCACCAGCCTGATCAGGGGGCCGAAAGGCTACACCTTC. This encodes CATSLIRGPKGYTF. The whole variable domain, remainder taken from reference TRBV15 and TRBJ1-2, is DAMVIQNPRYQVTQFGKPVTLSCSQTLNHNVMYWYQQKSSQAPKLLFHYYDKDFNNEADTPDNFQSRRPNTSFCFLDIRSPGLGDTAMYLCATSLIRGPKGYTFGSGTRLTVV.

This clonotype appeared a few times. The gene calls are TRBV5-4 and TRBJ2-7; tentatively, D is TRBD2 (5 bases). This CDR3 is 13 amino acids long. Germline CDR1 is SGHNT and CDR2 is YYREEE (reference sequence). V was trimmed by 2 bases and J by 3 bases, leaving 9 bases between them. The CDR3 loop reads CASSLSEGYEQYF. CDR3 in DNA: TGTGCCAGCAGCTTAAGTGAGGGCTACGAGCAGTACTTC.

This clonotype was counted a single time. The chain is built from TRBV30 and TRBJ2-7; D may correspond to TRBD1 or TRBD2 (5 bases each). Germline values: CDR1 GTSNPN, CDR2 SVGIG (reference sequence). The CDR3 length is 15 residues. V was clipped by 1 base and J by 0 bases, with 13 bases between them. The DNA for the CDR3 is TGTGCCTGGAGTGATCCGGGGCGGCTCTCCTACGAGCAGTACTTC. Its translation: CAWSDPGRLSYEQYF.

This clonotype appeared a few times. V and J are TRBV5-5 and TRBJ1-2; possibly TRBD1 for D (6 bases). Germline CDR1 is SGHKS and CDR2 is YYEKEE (reference sequence). Trimming pared 4 bases from V and 4 bases from J, leaving 23 bases between. The CDR3 spans 17 residues. The CDR3 sequence: CASSPIVGRGRGYGYTF. Written as DNA, the CDR3 is TGTGCCAGCAGCCCAATAGTTGGGCGGGGGCGCGGCTATGGCTACACCTTC. Based on the CDR3 plus reference TRBV5-5 and TRBJ1-2, the full variable domain is DAGVTQSPTHLIKTRGQQVTLRCSPISGHKSVSWYQQVLGQGPQFIFQYYEKEERGRGNFPDRFSARQFPNYSSELNVNALLLGDSALYLCASSPIVGRGRGYGYTFGSGTRLTVV.

The V call is TRBV20-1, the J call TRBJ2-3; 10 positions agree with TRBD2. Germline V gene lookup returns CDR1 DFQATT and CDR2 SNEGSKA (reference sequence). V lost 5 bases, J lost 1 base, and 6 bases stayed unmatched. The CDR3 has 15 residues. In DNA, the CDR3 is TGCAGTGCTTGGGACAGCGGGAGGGGCACAGATACGCAGTATTTT. Residues: CSAWDSGRGTDTQYF.